This T cell receptor (beta chain) appears in the sequencing data of a study of T cells after yellow fever vaccination. TCRdb ran MiXCR on the 5' RACE reads and lists one entry per CDR3 protein. The data show hundreds of thousands of distinct CDR3 sequences, 18% seen once. Findings and limits, study-wide: Among primary-vaccination clones, most reappeared after the booster, at about 95% for CD4 and around 91% for CD8.

There are a few counts of this clonotype. Its antigen is currently unknown. Sequencing was performed on PBMCs, taken before the yellow fever booster vaccination. The receptor was derived from a man between 18 and 35 years old who received the YFV17D yellow fever vaccine.

CDR3 loop: CASRETLDRSYEQYF. CDR3 nucleotides: TGTGCCAGCAGAGAAACTCTTGACAGGTCCTACGAGCAGTACTTC. The chain couples TRBV6-5 to TRBJ2-7; D perhaps matches TRBD1 (6 bases). The CDR3 length is 15 residues. Germline V gene lookup returns CDR1 MNHEY and CDR2 SVGAGI. V lost 6 bases to trimming and J lost 1 base, with 16 bases between them.